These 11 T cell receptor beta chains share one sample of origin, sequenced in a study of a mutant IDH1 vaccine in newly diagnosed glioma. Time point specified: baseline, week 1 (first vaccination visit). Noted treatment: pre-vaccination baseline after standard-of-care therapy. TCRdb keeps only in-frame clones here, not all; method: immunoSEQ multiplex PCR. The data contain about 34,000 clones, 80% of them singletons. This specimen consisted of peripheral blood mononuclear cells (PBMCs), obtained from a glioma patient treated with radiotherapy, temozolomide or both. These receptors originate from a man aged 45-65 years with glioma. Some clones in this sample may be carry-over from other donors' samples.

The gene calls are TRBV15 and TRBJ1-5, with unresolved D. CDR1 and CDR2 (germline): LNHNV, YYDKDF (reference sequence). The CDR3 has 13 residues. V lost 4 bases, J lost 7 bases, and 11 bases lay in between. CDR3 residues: CATSMEQGQPQHF. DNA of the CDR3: TGTGCCACCAGCATGGAACAAGGACAGCCCCAGCATTTT. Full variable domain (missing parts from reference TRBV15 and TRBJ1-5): DAMVIQNPRYQVTQFGKPVTLSCSQTLNHNVMYWYQQKSSQAPKLLFHYYDKDFNNEADTPDNFQSRRPNTSFCFLDIRSPGLGDTAMYLCATSMEQGQPQHFGDGTRLSIL.

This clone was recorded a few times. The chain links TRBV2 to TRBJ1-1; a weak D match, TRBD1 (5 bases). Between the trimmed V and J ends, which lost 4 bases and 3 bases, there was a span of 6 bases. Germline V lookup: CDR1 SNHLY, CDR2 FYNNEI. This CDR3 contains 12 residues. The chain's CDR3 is CASSGDDTEAFF. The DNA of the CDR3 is TGTGCCAGCAGTGGGGACGACACTGAAGCTTTCTTT.

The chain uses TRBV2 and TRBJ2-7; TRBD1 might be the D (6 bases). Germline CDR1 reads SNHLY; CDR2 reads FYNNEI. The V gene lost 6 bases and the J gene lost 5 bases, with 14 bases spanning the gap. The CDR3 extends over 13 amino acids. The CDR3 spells CASRRGSTHEQYF. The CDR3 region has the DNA TGTGCCAGCAGAAGGGGGTCAACCCACGAGCAGTACTTC.

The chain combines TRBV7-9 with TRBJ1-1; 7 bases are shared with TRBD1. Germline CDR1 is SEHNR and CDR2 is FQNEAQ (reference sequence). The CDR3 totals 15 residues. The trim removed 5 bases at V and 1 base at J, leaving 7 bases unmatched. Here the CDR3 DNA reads TGTGCCAGCAGCCGGAACCGGGACAGGAACACTGAAGCTTTCTTT. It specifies CASSRNRDRNTEAFF.

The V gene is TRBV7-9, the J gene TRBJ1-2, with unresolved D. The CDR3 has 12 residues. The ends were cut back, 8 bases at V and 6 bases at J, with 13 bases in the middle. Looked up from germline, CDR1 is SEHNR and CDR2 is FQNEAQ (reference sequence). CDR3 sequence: CASWQSSDGYTF. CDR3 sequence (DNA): TGTGCCAGCTGGCAGAGCTCAGATGGCTACACCTTC.

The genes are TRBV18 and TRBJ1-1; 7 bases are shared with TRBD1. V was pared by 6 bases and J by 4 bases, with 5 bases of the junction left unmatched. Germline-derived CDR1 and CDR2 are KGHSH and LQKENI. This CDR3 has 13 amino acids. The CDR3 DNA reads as TGTGCCAGCTCGGCAGGGGGGGGCACTGAAGCTTTCTTT. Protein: CASSAGGGTEAFF.

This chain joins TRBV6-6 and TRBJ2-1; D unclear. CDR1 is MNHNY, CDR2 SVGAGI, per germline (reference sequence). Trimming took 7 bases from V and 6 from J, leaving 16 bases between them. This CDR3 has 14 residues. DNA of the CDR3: TGTGCCAGCACCGACGGTGACTTCGGCAATGAGCAGTTCTTC. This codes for CASTDGDFGNEQFF.

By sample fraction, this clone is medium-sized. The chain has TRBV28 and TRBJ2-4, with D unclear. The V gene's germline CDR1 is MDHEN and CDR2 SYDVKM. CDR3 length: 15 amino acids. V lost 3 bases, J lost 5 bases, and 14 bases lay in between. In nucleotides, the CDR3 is TGTGCCAGCAGTTTTTTTGGTGGGGTAGAAAACATTCAGTACTTC. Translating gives CASSFFGGVENIQYF.

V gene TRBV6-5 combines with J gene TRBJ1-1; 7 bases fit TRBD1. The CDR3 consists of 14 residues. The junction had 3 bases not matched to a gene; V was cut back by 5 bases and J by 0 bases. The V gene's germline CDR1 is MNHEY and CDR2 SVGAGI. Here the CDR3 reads CASSGGQMNTEAFF. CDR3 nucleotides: TGTGCCAGCAGTGGGGGACAGATGAACACTGAAGCTTTCTTT.

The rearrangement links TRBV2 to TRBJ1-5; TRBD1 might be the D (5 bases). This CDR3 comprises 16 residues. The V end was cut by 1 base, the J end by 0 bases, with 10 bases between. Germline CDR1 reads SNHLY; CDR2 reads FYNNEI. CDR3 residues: CASSEGWGGSNQPQHF. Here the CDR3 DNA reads TGTGCCAGCAGTGAAGGCTGGGGGGGTAGCAATCAGCCCCAGCATTTT.

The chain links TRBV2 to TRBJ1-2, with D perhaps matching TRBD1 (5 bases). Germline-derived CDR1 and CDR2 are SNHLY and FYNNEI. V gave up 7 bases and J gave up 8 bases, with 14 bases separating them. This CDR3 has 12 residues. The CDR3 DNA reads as TGTGCCAGCAATCAAGGGGAAGGCGGCTACACCTTC. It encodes CASNQGEGGYTF.